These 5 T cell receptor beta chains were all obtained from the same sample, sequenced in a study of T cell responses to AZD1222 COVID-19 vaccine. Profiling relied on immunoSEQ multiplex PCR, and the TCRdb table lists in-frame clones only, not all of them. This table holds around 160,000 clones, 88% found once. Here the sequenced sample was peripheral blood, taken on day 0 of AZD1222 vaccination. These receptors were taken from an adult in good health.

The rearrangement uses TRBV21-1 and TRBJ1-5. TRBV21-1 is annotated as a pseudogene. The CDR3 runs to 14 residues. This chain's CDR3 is CASSRGPQNQPQHF. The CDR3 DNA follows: TGTGCCAGCAGCAGAGGACCGCAAAATCAGCCCCAGCATTTT.

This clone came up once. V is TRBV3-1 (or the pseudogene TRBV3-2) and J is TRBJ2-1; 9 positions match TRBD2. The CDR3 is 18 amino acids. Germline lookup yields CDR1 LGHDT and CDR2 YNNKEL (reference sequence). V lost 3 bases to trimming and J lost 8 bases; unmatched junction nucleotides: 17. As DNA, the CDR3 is TGTGCCAGCAGCCAGCTACTCTTCATGGGCGGGGGGGCCGATGAGCAGTTCTTC. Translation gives CASSQLLFMGGGADEQFF.

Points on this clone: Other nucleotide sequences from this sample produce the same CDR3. The CDR3 nucleotides are TGTGCCAGCAGCTTACAGGGGAACACTGAAGCTTTCTTT. Translated: CASSLQGNTEAFF. This chain uses TRBV7-9 with TRBJ1-1; a weak D match, TRBD1 (5 bases). Germline loops: CDR1 SEHNR, CDR2 FQNEAQ (reference sequence). The CDR3 totals 13 residues. Trimming removed 2 bases at V and 1 base at J, with 5 bases between.

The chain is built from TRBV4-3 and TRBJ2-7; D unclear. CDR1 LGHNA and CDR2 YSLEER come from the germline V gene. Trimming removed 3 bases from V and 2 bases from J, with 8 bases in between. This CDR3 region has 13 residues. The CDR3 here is CASSQGLAYEQYF. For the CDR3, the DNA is TGCGCCAGCAGCCAGGGTTTGGCCTACGAGCAGTACTTC.

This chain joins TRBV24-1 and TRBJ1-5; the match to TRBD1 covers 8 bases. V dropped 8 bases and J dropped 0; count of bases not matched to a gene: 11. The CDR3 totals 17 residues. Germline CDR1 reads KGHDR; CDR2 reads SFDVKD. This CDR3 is CATKGDRREISNQPQHF. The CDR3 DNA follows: TGTGCCACCAAGGGGGACAGGAGAGAGATTAGCAATCAGCCCCAGCATTTT.